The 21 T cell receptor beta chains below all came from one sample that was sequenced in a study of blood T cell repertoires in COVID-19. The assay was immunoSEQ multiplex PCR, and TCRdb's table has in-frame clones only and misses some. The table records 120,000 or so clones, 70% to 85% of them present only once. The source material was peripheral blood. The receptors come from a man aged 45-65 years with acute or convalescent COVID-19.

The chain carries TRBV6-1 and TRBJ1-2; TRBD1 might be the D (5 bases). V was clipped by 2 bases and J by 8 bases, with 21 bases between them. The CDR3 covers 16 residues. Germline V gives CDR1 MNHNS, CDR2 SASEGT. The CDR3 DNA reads TGTGCCAGCAGTGAAAGCCTCGTGCAGGGATATAAGGGCTACACCTTC. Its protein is CASSESLVQGYKGYTF.

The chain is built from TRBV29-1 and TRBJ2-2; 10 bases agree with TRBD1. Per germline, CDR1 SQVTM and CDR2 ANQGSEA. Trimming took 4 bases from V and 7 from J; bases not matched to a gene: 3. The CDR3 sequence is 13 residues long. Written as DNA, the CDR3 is TGCAGCGTTGGGACAGGGGGTAACGGGGAGCTGTTTTTT. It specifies CSVGTGGNGELFF.

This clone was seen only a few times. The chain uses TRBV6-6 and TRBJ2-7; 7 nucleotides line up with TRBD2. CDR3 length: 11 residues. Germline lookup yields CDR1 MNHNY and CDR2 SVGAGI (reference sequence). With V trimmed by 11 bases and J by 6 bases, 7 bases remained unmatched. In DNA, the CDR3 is TGTGCCGCATGGGGGAGGGGCGAGCAGTACTTC. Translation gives CAAWGRGEQYF.

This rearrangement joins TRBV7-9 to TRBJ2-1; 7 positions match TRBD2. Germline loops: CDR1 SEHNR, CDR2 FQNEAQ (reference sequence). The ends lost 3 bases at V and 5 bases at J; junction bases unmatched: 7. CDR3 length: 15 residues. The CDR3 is CASSLESGDDNEQFF. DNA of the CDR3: TGTGCCAGCAGCTTGGAAAGCGGGGATGACAATGAGCAGTTCTTC. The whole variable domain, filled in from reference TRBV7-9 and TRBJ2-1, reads DTGVSQNPRHKITKRGQNVTFRCDPISEHNRLYWYRQTLGQGPEFLTYFQNEAQLEKSRLLSDRFSAERPKGSFSTLEIQRTEQGDSAMYLCASSLESGDDNEQFFGPGTRLTVL.

This CDR3 is CASSENGQANSPLHF. In DNA, the CDR3 is TGTGCCAGCAGTGAAAACGGCCAGGCAAATTCACCCCTCCACTTT. This sequence joins TRBV6-1 and TRBJ1-6; no clear D gene. V lost 2 bases and J lost 7, with 12 bases in between. The CDR3 is 15 residues long. The germline V gene encodes CDR1 MNHNS and CDR2 SASEGT.

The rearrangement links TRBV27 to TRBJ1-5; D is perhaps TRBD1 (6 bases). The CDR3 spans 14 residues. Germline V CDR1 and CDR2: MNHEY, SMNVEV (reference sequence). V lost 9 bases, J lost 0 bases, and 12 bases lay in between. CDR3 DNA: TGTGCCAGTTCAGGGGAAAGTAGCAATCAGCCCCAGCATTTT. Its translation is CASSGESSNQPQHF.

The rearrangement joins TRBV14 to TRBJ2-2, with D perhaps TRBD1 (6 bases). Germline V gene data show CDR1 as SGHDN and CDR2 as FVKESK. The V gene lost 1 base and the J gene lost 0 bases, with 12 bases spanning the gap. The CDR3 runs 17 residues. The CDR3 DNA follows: TGTGCCAGCAGCCAAGGTTGGGGGCGTTCGAACACCGGGGAGCTGTTTTTT. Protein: CASSQGWGRSNTGELFF.

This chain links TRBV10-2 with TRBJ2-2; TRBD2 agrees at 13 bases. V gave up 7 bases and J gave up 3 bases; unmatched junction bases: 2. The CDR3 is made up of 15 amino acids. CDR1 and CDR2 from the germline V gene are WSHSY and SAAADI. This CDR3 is CASNGLAGDTGELFF. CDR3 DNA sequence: TGCGCCAGCAACGGACTAGCGGGGGACACCGGGGAGCTGTTTTTT.

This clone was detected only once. The CDR3, as DNA: TGTGCCAGCAGCCCACAAGATAGCAATCAGCCCCAGCATTTT. It specifies CASSPQDSNQPQHF. The J gene is TRBJ1-5, the V gene TRBV6-5, with no clear D. The CDR3 has 14 amino acids. Germline CDR1 and CDR2: MNHEY and SVGAGI. Trimming left V 6 bases short and J 0 bases short, with 9 bases between.

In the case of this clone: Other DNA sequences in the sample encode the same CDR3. The CDR3 DNA follows: TGTGCCAGCAGCTTAGGGGGGACAGGGTCCTACGAGCAGTACTTC. Translation: CASSLGGTGSYEQYF. This sequence joins TRBV13 and TRBJ2-7, with 9 bases identical to TRBD1. This CDR3 is built from 15 residues. The junction had 1 base not matched to a gene; V was cut back by 0 bases and J by 1 base. Germline lookup yields CDR1 PRHDT and CDR2 FYEKMQ (reference sequence).

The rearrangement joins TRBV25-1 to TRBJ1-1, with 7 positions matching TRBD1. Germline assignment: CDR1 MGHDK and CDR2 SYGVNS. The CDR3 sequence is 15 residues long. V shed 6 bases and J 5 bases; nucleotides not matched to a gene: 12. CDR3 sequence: CASRPIHRGRTEAFF. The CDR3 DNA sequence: TGTGCCAGCAGACCTATACACAGGGGACGTACTGAAGCTTTCTTT.

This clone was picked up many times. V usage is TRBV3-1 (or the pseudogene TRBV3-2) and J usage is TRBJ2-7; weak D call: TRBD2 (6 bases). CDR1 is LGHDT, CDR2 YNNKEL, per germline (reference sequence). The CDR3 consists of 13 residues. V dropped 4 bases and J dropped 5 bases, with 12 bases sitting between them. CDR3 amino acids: CASSPRGSNEQYF. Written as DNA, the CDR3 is TGTGCCAGCAGCCCCCGGGGGTCTAACGAGCAGTACTTC.

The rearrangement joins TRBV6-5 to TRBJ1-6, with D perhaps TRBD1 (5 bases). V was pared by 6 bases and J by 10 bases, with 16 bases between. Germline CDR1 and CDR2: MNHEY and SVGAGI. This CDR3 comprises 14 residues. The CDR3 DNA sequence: TGTGCCAGCAGCAGGGAAGTACGAGGATCACCCCTCCACTTT. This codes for CASSREVRGSPLHF.

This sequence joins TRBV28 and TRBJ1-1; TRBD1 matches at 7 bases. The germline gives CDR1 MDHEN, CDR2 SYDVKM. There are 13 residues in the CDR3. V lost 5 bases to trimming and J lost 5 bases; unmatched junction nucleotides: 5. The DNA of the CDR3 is TGTGCCAGCAGTGAAACAGGGGATACTGAAGCTTTCTTT. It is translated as CASSETGDTEAFF.

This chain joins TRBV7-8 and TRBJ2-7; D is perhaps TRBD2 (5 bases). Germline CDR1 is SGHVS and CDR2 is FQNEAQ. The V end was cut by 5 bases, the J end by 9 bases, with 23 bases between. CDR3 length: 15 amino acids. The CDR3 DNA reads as TGTGCCAGCAGCCTTACCGTGGCTAGCTCAAACCGGCAGTACTTC. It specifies CASSLTVASSNRQYF.

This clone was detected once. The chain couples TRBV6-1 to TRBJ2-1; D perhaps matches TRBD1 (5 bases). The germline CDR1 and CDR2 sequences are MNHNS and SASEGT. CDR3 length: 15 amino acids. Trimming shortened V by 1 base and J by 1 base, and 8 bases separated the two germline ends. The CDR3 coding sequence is TGTGCCAGCAGTGAAGGTCAGGGTTCCTACAATGAGCAGTTCTTC. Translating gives CASSEGQGSYNEQFF.

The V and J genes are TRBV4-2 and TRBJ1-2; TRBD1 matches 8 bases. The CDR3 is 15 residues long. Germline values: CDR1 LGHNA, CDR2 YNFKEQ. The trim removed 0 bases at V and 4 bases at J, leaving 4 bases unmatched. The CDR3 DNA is TGTGCCAGCAGCCAAGAGGACAGGGAGGCCTATGGCTACACCTTC. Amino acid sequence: CASSQEDREAYGYTF.

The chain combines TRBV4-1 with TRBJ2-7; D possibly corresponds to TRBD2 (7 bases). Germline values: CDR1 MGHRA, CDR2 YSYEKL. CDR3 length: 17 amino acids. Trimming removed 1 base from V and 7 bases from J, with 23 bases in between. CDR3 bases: TGCGCCAGCAGCCAAGGTCCACCAGGGCATGAGGGGGGGGAGCAGTACTTC. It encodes CASSQGPPGHEGGEQYF.

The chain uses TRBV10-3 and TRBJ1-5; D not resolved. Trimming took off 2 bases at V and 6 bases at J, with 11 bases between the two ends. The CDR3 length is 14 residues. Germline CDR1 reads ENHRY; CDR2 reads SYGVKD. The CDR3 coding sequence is TGTGCCATCAGTGAGAGCTTGGGCGCTCAGCCCCAGCATTTT. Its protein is CAISESLGAQPQHF.

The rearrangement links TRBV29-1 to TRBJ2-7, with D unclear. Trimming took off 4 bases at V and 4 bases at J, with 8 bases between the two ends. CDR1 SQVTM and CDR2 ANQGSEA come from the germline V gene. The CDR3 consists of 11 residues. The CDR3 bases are TGCAGCGTTGTATCCGGGTACGAGCAGTACTTC. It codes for CSVVSGYEQYF.

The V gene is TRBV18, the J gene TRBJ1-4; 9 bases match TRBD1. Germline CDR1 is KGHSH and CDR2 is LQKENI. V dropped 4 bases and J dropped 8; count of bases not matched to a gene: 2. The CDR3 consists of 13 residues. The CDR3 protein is CASSLGQGEKLFF. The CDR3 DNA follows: TGTGCCAGCTCACTGGGACAGGGCGAAAAACTGTTTTTT.